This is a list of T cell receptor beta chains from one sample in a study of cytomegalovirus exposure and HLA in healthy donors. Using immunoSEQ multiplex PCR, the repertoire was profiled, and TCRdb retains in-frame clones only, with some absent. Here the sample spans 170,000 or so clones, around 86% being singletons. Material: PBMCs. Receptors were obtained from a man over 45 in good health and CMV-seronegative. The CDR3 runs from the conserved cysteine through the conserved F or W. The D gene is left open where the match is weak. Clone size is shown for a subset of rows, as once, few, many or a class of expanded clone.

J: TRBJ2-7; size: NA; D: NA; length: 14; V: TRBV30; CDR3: CAWSVLVSTSEQYF; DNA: TGTGCCTGGAGTGTACTAGTCAGTACGTCGGAGCAGTACTTC
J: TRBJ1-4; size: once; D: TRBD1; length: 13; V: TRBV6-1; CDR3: CASMGTGVEKLFF; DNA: TGTGCCAGCATGGGGACAGGGGTTGAAAAACTGTTTTTT
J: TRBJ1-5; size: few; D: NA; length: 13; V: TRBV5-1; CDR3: CASSPGSNQPQHF; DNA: TGCGCCAGCAGCCCCGGTAGCAATCAGCCCCAGCATTTT
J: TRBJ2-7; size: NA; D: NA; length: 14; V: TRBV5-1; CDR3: CASSFLEGSYEQYF; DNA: TGCGCCAGCAGCTTCTTGGAGGGGTCCTACGAGCAGTACTTC
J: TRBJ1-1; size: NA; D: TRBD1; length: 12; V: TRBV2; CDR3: CASSSSGGEAFF; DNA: TGTGCCAGCTCTTCCTCAGGGGGTGAAGCTTTCTTT
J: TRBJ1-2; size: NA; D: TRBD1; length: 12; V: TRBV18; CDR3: CASSPRGDGYTF; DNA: TGTGCCAGCTCACCCAGGGGGGACGGCTACACCTTC
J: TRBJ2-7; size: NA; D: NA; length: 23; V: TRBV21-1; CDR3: CASRPDSGLAGGPSPLEGYEQYF; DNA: TGTGCCAGCAGACCCGACTCGGGACTAGCGGGAGGCCCTTCTCCTCTCGAGGGTTACGAGCAGTACTTC
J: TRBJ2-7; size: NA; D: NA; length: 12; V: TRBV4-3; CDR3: CASSLYPGEQYF; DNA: TGCGCCAGCAGCCTTTACCCCGGGGAGCAGTACTTC
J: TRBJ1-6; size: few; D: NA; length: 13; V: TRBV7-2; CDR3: CASSFPGNSPLHF; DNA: TGTGCCAGCAGCTTTCCAGGGAATTCACCCCTCCACTTT
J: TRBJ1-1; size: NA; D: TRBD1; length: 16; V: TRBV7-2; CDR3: CASSPRGQAFNTEAFF; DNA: TGTGCCAGCAGCCCCCGGGGACAGGCATTTAACACTGAAGCTTTCTTT
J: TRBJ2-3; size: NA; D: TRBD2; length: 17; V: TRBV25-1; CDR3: CASSPPSGLLYTDTQYF; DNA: TGTGCCAGCAGTCCTCCGTCGGGACTACTATACACAGATACGCAGTATTTT
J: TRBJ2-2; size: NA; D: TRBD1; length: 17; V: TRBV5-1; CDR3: CASSLAHGTANTGELFF; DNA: TGCGCCAGCAGCTTGGCCCACGGGACAGCGAACACCGGGGAGCTGTTTTTT
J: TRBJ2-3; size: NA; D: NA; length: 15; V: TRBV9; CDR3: CASRGGGGFTDTQYF; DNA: TGTGCCAGCAGAGGGGGCGGGGGGTTCACAGATACGCAGTATTTT
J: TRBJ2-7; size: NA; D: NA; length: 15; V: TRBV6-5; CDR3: CASSYESGPRPEQYF; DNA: TGTGCCAGCAGTTACGAGTCAGGGCCCCGTCCCGAGCAGTACTTC
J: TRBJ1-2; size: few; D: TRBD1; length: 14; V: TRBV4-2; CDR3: CASSQLGQDYGYTF; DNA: TGTGCCAGCAGCCAACTTGGACAGGACTATGGCTACACCTTC
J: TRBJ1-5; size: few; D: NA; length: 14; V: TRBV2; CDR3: CASRASTGSQPQHF; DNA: TGTGCCAGCAGAGCAAGTACAGGGAGTCAGCCCCAGCATTTT
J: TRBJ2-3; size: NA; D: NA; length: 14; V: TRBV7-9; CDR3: CSSSPTRKADTQYF; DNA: TGTTCCAGCAGCCCTACTAGAAAGGCAGATACGCAGTATTTT
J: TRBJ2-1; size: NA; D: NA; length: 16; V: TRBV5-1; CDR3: CASSLAPASSYNEQFF; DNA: TGCGCCAGCAGCTTGGCCCCCGCGAGCTCCTACAATGAGCAGTTCTTC
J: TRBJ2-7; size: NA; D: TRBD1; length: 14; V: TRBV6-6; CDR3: CASSGWGQGHEQYF; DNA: TGTGCCAGCAGTGGCTGGGGACAGGGCCACGAGCAGTACTTC
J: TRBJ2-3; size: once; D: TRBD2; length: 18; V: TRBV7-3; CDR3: CASSFAALGIAGGDTQYF; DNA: TGTGCCAGCAGCTTCGCTGCCCTGGGTATAGCGGGTGGAGATACGCAGTATTTT
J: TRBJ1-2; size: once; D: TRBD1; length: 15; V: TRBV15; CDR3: CATSRDRRQGNGYTF; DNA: TGTGCCACCAGCAGAGATCGGAGACAGGGGAATGGCTACACCTTC
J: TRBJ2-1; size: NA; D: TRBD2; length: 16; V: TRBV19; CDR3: CASSTPGLAGNNEQFF; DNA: TGTGCCAGTAGTACACCGGGACTAGCGGGGAACAATGAGCAGTTCTTC
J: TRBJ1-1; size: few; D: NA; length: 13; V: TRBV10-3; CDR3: CAIRPQQNTEAFF; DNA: TGTGCCATCAGACCACAGCAGAACACTGAAGCTTTCTTT
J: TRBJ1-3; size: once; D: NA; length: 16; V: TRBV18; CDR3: CASSPQTVRSGNTIYF; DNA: TGTGCCAGCTCACCCCAGACAGTCAGATCTGGAAACACCATATATTTT
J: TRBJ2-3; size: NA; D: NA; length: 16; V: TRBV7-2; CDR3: CASSLGSASSADTQYF; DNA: TGTGCCAGCAGCTTAGGTTCCGCTAGTAGTGCAGATACGCAGTATTTT
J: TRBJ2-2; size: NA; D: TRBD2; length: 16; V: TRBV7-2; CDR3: CASSATSGGNTGELFF; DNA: TGTGCCAGCAGCGCAACTAGCGGGGGGAACACCGGGGAGCTGTTTTTT
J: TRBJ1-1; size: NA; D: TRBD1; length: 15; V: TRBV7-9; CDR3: CASSLGQERNTEAFF; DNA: TGTGCCAGCAGCCTTGGACAGGAAAGAAACACTGAAGCTTTCTTT
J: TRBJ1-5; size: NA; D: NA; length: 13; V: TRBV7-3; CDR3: CASSSRGGQPQHF; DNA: TGTGCCAGCAGCTCCCGGGGTGGCCAGCCCCAGCATTTT
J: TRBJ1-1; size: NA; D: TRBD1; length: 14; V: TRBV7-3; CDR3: CASSLQGGNTEAFF; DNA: TGTGCCAGCAGCTTACAGGGGGGGAACACTGAAGCTTTCTTT
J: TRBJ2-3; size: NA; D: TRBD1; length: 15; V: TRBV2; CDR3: CASSGDRGITDTQYF; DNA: TGTGCCAGCAGTGGGGACAGGGGTATTACAGATACGCAGTATTTT
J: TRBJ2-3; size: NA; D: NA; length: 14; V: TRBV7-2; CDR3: CASRIQGTTDTQYF; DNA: TGTGCCAGCAGGATACAGGGAACGACAGATACGCAGTATTTT
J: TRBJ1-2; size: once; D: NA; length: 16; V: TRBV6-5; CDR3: CASSSRALLAVYGYTF; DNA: TGTGCCAGCAGTTCCCGGGCCCTCCTAGCGGTTTATGGCTACACCTTC
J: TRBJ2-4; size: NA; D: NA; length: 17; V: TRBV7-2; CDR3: CASSLAWGRVPGSIQYF; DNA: TGTGCCAGCAGCTTAGCGTGGGGCCGGGTGCCAGGGTCGATTCAGTACTTC
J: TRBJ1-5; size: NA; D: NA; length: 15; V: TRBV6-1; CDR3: CAGSETTGSGQPQHF; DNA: TGTGCCGGCAGTGAGACTACAGGGTCGGGACAGCCCCAGCATTTT
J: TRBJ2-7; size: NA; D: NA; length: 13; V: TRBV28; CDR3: CASRRPGTYEQYF; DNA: TGTGCCAGCCGGCGGCCGGGTACGTACGAGCAGTACTTC
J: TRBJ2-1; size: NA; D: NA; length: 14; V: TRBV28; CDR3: CASKSGPTYNEQFF; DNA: TGTGCCAGCAAGTCAGGCCCGACCTACAATGAGCAGTTCTTC
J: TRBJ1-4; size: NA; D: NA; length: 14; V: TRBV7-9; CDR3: CASSFYATNEKLFF; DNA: TGTGCCAGCAGCTTCTATGCAACTAATGAAAAACTGTTTTTT
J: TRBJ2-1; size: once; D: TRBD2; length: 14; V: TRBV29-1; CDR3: CSTLAGGILNEQFF; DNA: TGCAGCACCTTAGCGGGGGGCATACTTAATGAGCAGTTCTTC
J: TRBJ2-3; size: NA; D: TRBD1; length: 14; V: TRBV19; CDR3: CASLDRGSTDTQYF; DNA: TGTGCCAGTCTTGACAGGGGGTCCACAGATACGCAGTATTTT
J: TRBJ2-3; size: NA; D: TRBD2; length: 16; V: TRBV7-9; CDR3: CSSSAQRGGGTDTQYF; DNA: TGTTCCAGCAGCGCCCAGCGGGGGGGCGGCACAGATACGCAGTATTTT
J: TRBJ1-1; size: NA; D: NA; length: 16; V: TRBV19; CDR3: CASSFSPGVAGTEAFF; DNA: TGTGCCAGTAGTTTCTCACCGGGGGTCGCGGGCACTGAAGCTTTCTTT
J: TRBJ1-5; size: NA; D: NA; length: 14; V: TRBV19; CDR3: CASTSRRANQPQHF; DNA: TGTGCCAGTACCTCCCGCAGGGCCAATCAGCCCCAGCATTTT
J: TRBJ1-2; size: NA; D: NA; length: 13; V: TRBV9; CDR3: CASSVGGGYGYTF; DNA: TGTGCCAGCAGCGTAGGGGGGGGCTATGGCTACACCTTC
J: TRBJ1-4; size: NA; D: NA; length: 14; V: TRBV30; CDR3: CAWSSGGSGEKLFF; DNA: TGTGCCTGGAGCTCTGGGGGGTCGGGTGAAAAACTGTTTTTT
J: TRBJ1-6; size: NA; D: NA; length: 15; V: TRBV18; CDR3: CASSPGQGSNSPLHF; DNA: TGTGCCAGCTCACCAGGGCAGGGGTCTAATTCACCCCTCCACTTT
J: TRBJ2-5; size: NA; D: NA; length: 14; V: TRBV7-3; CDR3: CASSRSGAGETQYF; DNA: TGTGCCAGCAGCCGATCAGGGGCGGGTGAGACCCAGTACTTC
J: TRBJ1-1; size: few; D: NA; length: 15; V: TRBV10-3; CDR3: CAISSITPLNTEAFF; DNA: TGTGCCATCAGCTCAATTACTCCGCTGAACACTGAAGCTTTCTTT
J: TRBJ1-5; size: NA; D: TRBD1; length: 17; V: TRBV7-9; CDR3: CASSPGQGVPSNQPQHF; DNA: TGTGCCAGCAGCCCGGGACAGGGGGTCCCTAGCAATCAGCCCCAGCATTTT
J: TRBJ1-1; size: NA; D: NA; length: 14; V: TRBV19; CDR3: CASSMGQGMSEAFF; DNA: TGTGCCAGTAGTATGGGCCAGGGGATGTCTGAAGCTTTCTTT
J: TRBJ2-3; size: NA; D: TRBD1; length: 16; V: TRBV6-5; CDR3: CASSYGGQGLGETQYF; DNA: TGTGCCAGCAGTTACGGAGGACAGGGCCTGGGGGAGACGCAGTATTTT
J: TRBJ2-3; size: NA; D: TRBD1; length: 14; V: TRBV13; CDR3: CASSTATGGDTQYF; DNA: TGTGCCAGCAGCACCGCGACAGGGGGAGATACGCAGTATTTT
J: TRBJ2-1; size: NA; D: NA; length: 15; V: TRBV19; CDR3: CASSLDRFTYNEQFF; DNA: TGTGCCAGTAGTTTAGACAGGTTTACCTACAATGAGCAGTTCTTC
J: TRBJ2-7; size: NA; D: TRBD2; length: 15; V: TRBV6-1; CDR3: CASSEMGLAVYEQYF; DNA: TGTGCCAGCAGTGAAATGGGGCTAGCGGTATACGAGCAGTACTTC
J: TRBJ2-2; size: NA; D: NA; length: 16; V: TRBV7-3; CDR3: CASSPQGGRNTGELFF; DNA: TGTGCCAGCAGCCCCCAGGGCGGCAGAAACACCGGGGAGCTGTTTTTT
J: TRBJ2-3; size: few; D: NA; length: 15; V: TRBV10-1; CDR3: CASSESGGSTDTQYF; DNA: TGCGCCAGCAGTGAAAGTGGCGGGAGCACAGATACGCAGTATTTT
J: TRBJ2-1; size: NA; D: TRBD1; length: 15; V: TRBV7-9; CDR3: CASGFRDRGPNEQFF; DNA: TGTGCCAGCGGGTTCCGGGACAGGGGGCCCAATGAGCAGTTCTTC
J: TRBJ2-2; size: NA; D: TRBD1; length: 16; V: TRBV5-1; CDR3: CASSPGQGWTPGELFF; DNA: TGCGCCAGCAGCCCTGGACAGGGGTGGACACCCGGGGAGCTGTTTTTT